This T cell receptor beta chain was sequenced in a study of cytomegalovirus exposure and HLA in healthy donors. Study-wide background: When 350 to 500 donors were genotyped, about 81% of them were found to fall in the Caucasian-associated ancestry cluster.

This clone was counted a few times. Antigen specificity is unknown. The study ran its PCR with 60 Vbeta and 13 Jbeta primers. The method was immunoSEQ multiplex PCR; TCRdb's version includes in-frame clones alone and lacks a portion of them. The sample consists of about 130,000 clones, over 9.5% of them appearing once. Germline CDR1 is SGHDT and CDR2 is YYEEEE. Trimming pared 1 base from V and 0 bases from J, leaving 12 bases between. This CDR3 region has 16 residues. At collection, donors were nominally healthy, but unrecorded immune exposures were probable. Study-level points and caveats: Relative to the approximately 700-donor mean, N-insertions were reportedly fewer in an Asian-associated ancestry cluster in a later analysis. Roughly even sequencing depth across donors was the assumption behind the presence/absence analyses.

The gene calls are TRBV5-6 and TRBJ2-3; tentatively, D is TRBD2 (6 bases). Sequenced sample: PBMCs. The sequence was obtained from a young woman in good health and CMV-seropositive. In nucleotides, the CDR3 is TGTGCCAGCAGCTTGTTTGTTAGCGGTAGCACAGATACGCAGTATTTT. Protein sequence: CASSLFVSGSTDTQYF.